One sample yielded the 19 T cell receptor beta chains listed below, sequenced in a study of beta chain features in type 1 diabetes. Expressed TCRB transcripts were sequenced because the isolated RNA had all been reverse transcribed beforehand. Sequencing was performed with immunoSEQ multiplex PCR; in TCRdb, only in-frame clones are kept and a portion is missing. The table lists about 140,000 clones, about 9.1% of them singletons. Sequencing was performed on central memory CD4+ T cells from blood. All receptors derive from a woman aged 40 to 50 in good health.

The chain is built from TRBV11-2 and TRBJ2-3; 10 bases are shared with TRBD2. Germline CDR1 reads SGHAT; CDR2 reads FQNNGV. The CDR3 is 18 amino acids. After removal of 3 bases from V and 5 bases from J, the junction contained 14 bases not matched to a gene. The CDR3: CASSFFGVRAGGRDTQYF. CDR3 DNA sequence: TGTGCCAGCAGCTTCTTCGGGGTTCGAGCGGGGGGGCGAGATACGCAGTATTTT.

The chain has TRBV5-6 and TRBJ2-3; 7 bases fit TRBD2. Germline-derived CDR1 and CDR2 are SGHDT and YYEEEE. The ends lost 3 bases at V and 7 bases at J; junction bases unmatched: 2. The CDR3 runs 12 residues. Written as DNA, the CDR3 is TGTGCCAGCAGCTGGGGGGGGAATACGCAGTATTTT. Protein product: CASSWGGNTQYF. Looking up the rest from reference TRBV5-6 and TRBJ2-3 gives the full variable domain: DAGVTQSPTHLIKTRGQQVTLRCSPKSGHDTVSWYQQALGQGPQFIFQYYEEEERQRGNFPDRFSGHQFPNYSSELNVNALLLGDSALYLCASSWGGNTQYFGPGTRLTVL.

The rearrangement uses TRBV5-1 and TRBJ1-6; TRBD1 matches at 7 bases. The CDR3 loop spans 16 amino acids. J lost 10 bases, V lost 4 bases, and 14 bases had no gene match. Germline CDR1 SGHRS, CDR2 YFSETQ. The CDR3 nucleotides read TGCGCCAGCAGCACCACCTCCCAGACAGGGACATCACCCCTCCACTTT. Amino acid sequence: CASSTTSQTGTSPLHF.

This clone was seen ten or more times. This sequence joins TRBV9 and TRBJ2-5; TRBD1 aligns across 7 bases. Germline CDR1 SGDLS, CDR2 YYNGEE. CDR3 length equals 16 residues. V gave up 3 bases and J gave up 5 bases; unmatched junction bases: 13. CDR3 in DNA: TGTGCCAGCAGCGCCACGGAAAGGGGGCGCGGGGAGACCCAGTACTTC. Amino acids: CASSATERGRGETQYF.

The rearrangement joins TRBV2 to TRBJ2-3; D is unresolved. The CDR3 spans 14 residues. The V and J ends lost 7 bases and 5 bases respectively, with 16 bases between them. CDR1 and CDR2 (germline): SNHLY, FYNNEI. This CDR3 is CASKSSSGIDTQYF. CDR3 bases: TGTGCCAGCAAGTCCAGTTCGGGTATAGATACGCAGTATTTT.

This clone came up a few times. This chain connects TRBV2 to TRBJ2-1; possible D gene TRBD2, 5 bases. The CDR3 runs to 13 residues. CDR1 is SNHLY, CDR2 FYNNEI, per germline. Trimming cost V 3 bases and J 6 bases, with 9 bases left between them. The chain's CDR3 is CASSELEGNEQFF. The CDR3 DNA follows: TGTGCCAGCAGTGAGTTAGAGGGCAATGAGCAGTTCTTC.

The rearrangement uses TRBV6-6 and TRBJ1-1; TRBD1 aligns across 7 bases. The CDR3 spans 13 residues. CDR1 is MNHNY and CDR2 is SVGAGI in the germline V gene (reference sequence). V lost 7 bases and J lost 8; bases outside the gene matches: 10. CDR3 in amino acids: CASTRQGGGEAFF. CDR3 nucleotide sequence: TGTGCCAGCACCCGACAGGGAGGTGGAGAAGCTTTCTTT.

This clone was seen only a few times. The sample contains more than one DNA sequence encoding this CDR3. The chain combines TRBV5-4 with TRBJ1-1; D is uncertain. V gave up 1 base and J gave up 3 bases, with 7 bases separating them. The CDR3 spans 13 residues. CDR1 is SGHNT and CDR2 is YYREEE in the germline V gene (reference sequence). DNA of the CDR3: TGTGCCAGCAGCTTGCGGGTTGACACTGAAGCTTTCTTT. Translation gives CASSLRVDTEAFF.

The table lists this clone with a few counts. The chain is built from TRBV7-2 and TRBJ2-1; 7 positions agree with TRBD2. After removal of 1 base from V and 5 bases from J, the junction contained 5 bases not matched to a gene. The CDR3 runs 15 residues. Germline lookup yields CDR1 SGHTA and CDR2 FQGNSA. DNA for the CDR3: TGTGCCAGCAGCTTAGGACTAGCCCGAAACAATGAGCAGTTCTTC. Its protein product is CASSLGLARNNEQFF. Full variable domain (rest looked up from reference TRBV7-2 and TRBJ2-1): GAGVSQSPSNKVTEKGKDVELRCDPISGHTALYWYRQSLGQGLEFLIYFQGNSAPDKSGLPSDRFSAERTGGSVSTLTIQRTQQEDSAVYLCASSLGLARNNEQFFGPGTRLTVL.

This clone appeared a few times. The chain is built from TRBV10-1 and TRBJ2-1; possibly TRBD1 for D (5 bases). The CDR3 runs to 14 residues. Germline CDR1 WNHNN, CDR2 SYGVQD (reference sequence). Trimming removed 0 bases from V and 7 bases from J, with 10 bases in between. CDR3 region: CASSESGLGNEQFF. Here the CDR3 DNA reads TGCGCCAGCAGTGAGTCGGGGCTGGGGAATGAGCAGTTCTTC.

A few counts support this clone. The chain links TRBV6-1 to TRBJ1-6; TRBD1 matches at 8 bases. The V and J ends lost 7 bases and 5 bases, in that order; junction bases with no gene match: 4. CDR3 size: 14 residues. Per germline, CDR1 MNHNS and CDR2 SASEGT. The CDR3 spells CASIWTGNNSPLHF. The CDR3 region has the DNA TGTGCCAGCATCTGGACAGGGAATAATTCACCCCTCCACTTT.

The V call is TRBV6-1, the J call TRBJ2-6; D remains unclear. The V gene's germline CDR1 is MNHNS and CDR2 SASEGT. V dropped 7 bases and J dropped 1 base, with 8 bases sitting between them. This CDR3 has 14 residues. The CDR3 reads CASTPRSGANVLTF. CDR3 DNA sequence: TGTGCCAGCACCCCTCGTTCTGGGGCCAACGTCCTGACTTTC.

This clone was seen ten or more times. This chain joins TRBV14 and TRBJ1-2; 8 nucleotides agree with TRBD1. The length of the CDR3 is 15 residues. V dropped 1 base and J dropped 8; count of bases not matched to a gene: 9. The germline gives CDR1 SGHDN, CDR2 FVKESK. CDR3: CASSQGSGGAWGYTF. The DNA of the CDR3 is TGTGCCAGCAGCCAAGGATCAGGGGGCGCATGGGGCTACACCTTC.

This clone was counted between two and nine times. This chain connects TRBV7-2 to TRBJ2-3, with D possibly TRBD2 on 5 matching bases. The germline gives CDR1 SGHTA, CDR2 FQGNSA. The CDR3 is 14 residues long. With 2 bases removed from V and 6 bases from J, the gap between germline ends came to 12 bases. The CDR3 protein is CASSLNSARDTQYF. The CDR3 DNA is TGTGCCAGCAGCTTAAATAGCGCCCGTGATACGCAGTATTTT. The entire variable domain, with the rest obtained from reference TRBV7-2 and TRBJ2-3, is as follows: GAGVSQSPSNKVTEKGKDVELRCDPISGHTALYWYRQSLGQGLEFLIYFQGNSAPDKSGLPSDRFSAERTGGSVSTLTIQRTQQEDSAVYLCASSLNSARDTQYFGPGTRLTVL.

The CDR3 is CASSLGGPGTINTEAFF. CDR3 nucleotides: TGTGCCAGCAGCTTAGGTGGTCCAGGAACGATAAACACTGAAGCTTTCTTT. The chain couples TRBV7-2 to TRBJ1-1; D call uncertain. Looked up from germline, CDR1 is SGHTA and CDR2 is FQGNSA. Deletions cut 1 base from V and 2 bases from J, with 17 bases between. The CDR3 is 17 residues long.

This clone was seen only a few times. The rearrangement joins TRBV19 to TRBJ1-1; TRBD1 might be the D (5 bases). Trimming took off 3 bases at V and 8 bases at J, with 10 bases between the two ends. CDR3 length: 12 amino acids. The V gene's germline CDR1 is LNHDA and CDR2 SQIVND (reference sequence). The CDR3 spells CASSIGNREAFF. DNA of the CDR3: TGTGCCAGTAGTATCGGAAACAGGGAAGCTTTCTTT.

The chain has TRBV19 and TRBJ2-3, with 12 bases aligning to TRBD2. The J segment lost 0 bases and the V segment lost 7 bases, leaving 11 bases of the junction unmatched. Per germline, CDR1 LNHDA and CDR2 SQIVND (reference sequence). This CDR3 has 18 residues. The CDR3 here is CASTSTSGGATSTDTQYF. In DNA, the CDR3 is TGTGCCAGTACATCGACTAGCGGGGGAGCCACCAGCACAGATACGCAGTATTTT. Full variable domain (outside the CDR3, taken from reference TRBV19 and TRBJ2-3): DGGITQSPKYLFRKEGQNVTLSCEQNLNHDAMYWYRQDPGQGLRLIYYSQIVNDFQKGDIAEGYSVSREKKESFPLTVTSAQKNPTAFYLCASTSTSGGATSTDTQYFGPGTRLTVL.

The V and J genes are TRBV25-1 and TRBJ2-7; TRBD2 matches 10 bases. Germline V lookup: CDR1 MGHDK, CDR2 SYGVNS. The CDR3 is 13 amino acids. Trimming at V came to 8 bases and at J to 3 bases, leaving 4 bases not matched to a gene. The CDR3 sequence: CASQAGGFYEQYF. CDR3 DNA sequence: TGTGCCAGCCAAGCGGGGGGGTTCTACGAGCAGTACTTC.

This clone was observed a few times. The CDR3 nucleotides are TGTGCCAGCAGTCCACCGGGACAGGTGGCCTACGAGCAGTACTTC. It yields the protein CASSPPGQVAYEQYF. The gene calls are TRBV6-6 and TRBJ2-7; 8 nucleotides agree with TRBD1. The trim removed 5 bases at V and 2 bases at J, leaving 8 bases unmatched. This CDR3 is 15 amino acids long. Germline V lookup: CDR1 MNHNY, CDR2 SVGAGI (reference sequence).